A single T cell receptor (beta chain) is shown here with its context. What it binds is unknown. Using a J-beta primer mix together with a sample-barcoded 5' primer, a second PCR was run for roughly 6 to 12 cycles. A single record per CDR3 protein comes from TCRdb applying MiXCR to the 5' RACE reads. The sample yields nearly 800,000 distinct CDR3 sequences, 25% seen once. These data are taken from a study of blood T cells in healthy people across ages. Study outcomes and limitations: Without sorted subsets, naive and antigen-experienced compartments could not be conclusively compared. It was held that diversity estimates obtained from one million T cells represented underestimates. A strong correlation was found between TCR beta diversity and the percentage of naive T cells.

The length of the CDR3 is 15 residues. V lost 8 bases, J lost 0 bases, and 17 bases lay in between. CDR1 is SGHVS, CDR2 FQNEAQ, per germline. These data were likewise used in another study, on T cells of mothers and their children. As that study records: Similar effects of thymic selection on TCR recombination output were recorded in related and unrelated pairs.

Sequenced: blood. This rearrangement joins TRBV7-8 to TRBJ2-7; D possibly uses TRBD1 or TRBD2 (6 bases each). The receptor was derived from a boy aged 5-17 years in good health. The CDR3 region is CASSLYGGHSYEQYF. In DNA form, the CDR3 reads TGTGCCAGCTCCCTCTACGGGGGACACTCCTACGAGCAGTACTTC.